This entry is about one T cell receptor beta chain. Assay used: immunoSEQ multiplex PCR; TCRdb lists only in-frame clones, some missing. The data hold tens of thousands of clones, with about 94% observed a single time. The data originate from a study of human versus mouse CDR3 diversity and MHC coevolution. V lost 4 bases, J lost 9 bases, and 17 bases lay in between. The CDR3 extends over 13 amino acids. CDR1 is SGHRS, CDR2 YFSETQ, per germline. This sequence originates from a person aged 25 to 69 in good health. V and J are TRBV5-1 and TRBJ2-7; TRBD2 might be the D (5 bases). The sample comprised naive CD4+ T cells from blood. Subset defined: CD45RO-negative CD62L-positive naive CD4 T cells. CDR3 sequence: CASSPELNGGQYF. The DNA for the CDR3 is TGCGCCAGCAGCCCGGAACTTAACGGAGGGCAGTACTTC.